The next 12 T cell receptor beta chains were all read from a single sample in a study of T cell responses to AZD1222 COVID-19 vaccine. The assay was immunoSEQ multiplex PCR, and TCRdb's table has in-frame clones only and misses some. The sample lists some 170,000 clones; about 93% were seen once. This specimen consisted of peripheral blood, obtained 28 days after the second dose of the MenACWY control vaccine. The origin of the receptors is an adult who received the MenACWY meningococcal vaccine as a control.

The V gene is TRBV19, the J gene TRBJ1-5, with 10 positions matching TRBD1. Germline CDR1 LNHDA, CDR2 SQIVND (reference sequence). CDR3 size: 16 residues. Losses at the gene ends were 4 bases for V and 2 bases for J; bases not matched to a gene: 5. CDR3 sequence (DNA): TGTGCCAGTAGTACAATCGGGACAGGGGGCAATCAGCCCCAGCATTTT. This sequence encodes CASSTIGTGGNQPQHF.

The chain has TRBV6-5 and TRBJ1-2; 9 bases fit TRBD1. This CDR3 is 13 amino acids long. V was clipped by 6 bases and J by 7 bases; unmatched bases: 6. Germline loops: CDR1 MNHEY, CDR2 SVGAGI. The CDR3 DNA reads as TGTGCCAGCAGGACAGGGGGAGCAGCTGGCTACACCTTC. Translation gives CASRTGGAAGYTF.

The chain carries TRBV5-1 and TRBJ2-1; perhaps D is TRBD1 or TRBD2 (5 bases each). The CDR3 is made up of 14 amino acids. V lost 4 bases, J lost 10 bases, and 18 bases lay in between. The germline gives CDR1 SGHRS, CDR2 YFSETQ. The CDR3 nucleotides read TGCGCCAGCAGCGCGGCCCCCGGGACGCCAGAGCAGTTCTTC. It encodes CASSAAPGTPEQFF.

The chain employs TRBV6-5 and TRBJ2-7; either TRBD1 or TRBD2 may supply D (6 bases each). V lost 6 bases to trimming and J lost 3 bases, with 15 bases between them. The CDR3 extends over 14 amino acids. The germline gives CDR1 MNHEY, CDR2 SVGAGI. The CDR3 DNA reads as TGTGCCAGCAGGGACTGGGGGGCCCACTACGAGCAGTACTTC. Its protein product is CASRDWGAHYEQYF.

CDR3 nucleotides: TGTGCCAGTAGCCTTTCTAAAGGGCAGGCGGGGACTGAAGCTTTCTTT. Encoded protein: CASSLSKGQAGTEAFF. The chain uses TRBV19 and TRBJ1-1; D not certain. The CDR3 is 16 amino acids. V shed 6 bases and J shed 5 bases, with 22 bases lying between them. CDR1 LNHDA and CDR2 SQIVND come from the germline V gene (reference sequence).

The rearrangement uses TRBV5-1 and TRBJ1-1; 7 bases are a match to TRBD1. Germline V gene lookup returns CDR1 SGHRS and CDR2 YFSETQ. Unmatched junction bases numbered 5, after V lost 1 base and J lost 5 bases. This CDR3 region has 14 residues. CDR3 sequence: CASSLYKGATEAFF. CDR3 nucleotide sequence: TGCGCCAGCAGCTTGTACAAGGGGGCTACTGAAGCTTTCTTT. The full variable domain, in which reference TRBV5-1 and TRBJ1-1 provide the parts outside the CDR3, is KAGVTQTPRYLIKTRGQQVTLSCSPISGHRSVSWYQQTPGQGLQFLFEYFSETQRNKGNFPGRFSGRQFSNSRSEMNVSTLELGDSALYLCASSLYKGATEAFFGQGTRLTVV.

This clone was counted a single time. V and J are TRBV30 and TRBJ1-5; D is perhaps TRBD1 (5 bases). This CDR3 contains 12 residues. Germline CDR1 and CDR2: GTSNPN and SVGIG (reference sequence). V gave up 0 bases and J gave up 7 bases, with 7 bases separating them. CDR3: CAWSVRGQPQHF. Here the CDR3 DNA reads TGTGCCTGGAGTGTACGGGGGCAGCCCCAGCATTTT. The entire variable domain, with the rest obtained from reference TRBV30 and TRBJ1-5, is as follows: SQTIHQWPATLVQPVGSPLSLECTVEGTSNPNLYWYRQAAGRGLQLLFYSVGIGQISSEVPQNLSASRPQDRQFILSSKKLLLSDSGFYLCAWSVRGQPQHFGDGTRLSIL.

The chain combines TRBV5-1 with TRBJ1-6; no reliable D call. CDR1 and CDR2 from the germline V gene are SGHRS and YFSETQ. Deletions cut 0 bases from V and 2 bases from J, with 6 bases between. The CDR3 length is 15 residues. The CDR3 region is CASSLGDTYNSPLHF. Written as DNA, the CDR3 is TGCGCCAGCAGCTTGGGTGATACCTATAATTCACCCCTCCACTTT.

The chain combines TRBV11-2 with TRBJ2-7; D is unclear. The CDR3 contains 14 residues. Germline lookup yields CDR1 SGHAT and CDR2 FQNNGV. The V end was cut by 0 bases, the J end by 4 bases, with 10 bases between. The CDR3 loop is CASSLDWQAYEQYF. The CDR3 nucleotides read TGTGCCAGCAGCTTAGACTGGCAGGCATACGAGCAGTACTTC.

This chain connects TRBV7-2 to TRBJ2-3; TRBD2 aligns across 11 bases. Germline values: CDR1 SGHTA, CDR2 FQGNSA. Unmatched junction bases numbered 7, after V lost 5 bases and J lost 6 bases. The CDR3 covers 15 residues. Here the CDR3 reads CASSPLAGGRDTQYF. CDR3 bases: TGTGCCAGCAGCCCATTAGCGGGGGGGAGGGATACGCAGTATTTT.

CDR3 protein: CAVRTSGGPGGELFF. As DNA, the CDR3 is TGTGCCGTAAGGACAAGCGGGGGGCCCGGAGGGGAGCTGTTTTTT. The chain joins TRBV7-2 to TRBJ2-2, with 9 positions matching TRBD2. J gave up 8 bases and V 11 bases, and 15 bases lay outside the gene matches. The CDR3 loop spans 15 amino acids. Germline V gene sequence: CDR1 SGHTA, CDR2 FQGNSA.

The chain links TRBV25-1 to TRBJ1-2; 7 bases agree with TRBD1. Germline CDR1 reads MGHDK; CDR2 reads SYGVNS. The CDR3 extends over 15 amino acids. Trimming at V came to 1 base and at J to 4 bases, leaving 6 bases not matched to a gene. CDR3 nucleotides: TGTGCCAGCAGTGAATTATTGGGGACAGCCTATGGCTACACCTTC. It translates to CASSELLGTAYGYTF.